This TCR beta chain is from a study of Graves' ophthalmopathy and Graves' hyperthyroidism. Study context: Upon initial diagnosis and before any treatment, peripheral blood was collected. Findings and caveats of the study: Blood also contained most of the expanded thyroid clonotypes above 0.001 frequency.

The study amplified TCR beta CDR3 regions using RNA transcripts. First-round RT-PCR relied on HTBI primers, and a second-round multiplex PCR came next. TCRdb reanalysed the multiplex PCR reads using MiXCR and keeps one entry per CDR3 protein. This table has tens of thousands of distinct CDR3 sequences, roughly 46% appearing once. Concerning this clonotype itself: No antigen is known for it. At one end, the junction sequence differs from germline, possibly due to a read error.

Germline-derived CDR1 and CDR2 are SNHLY and FYNNEI. This CDR3 region has 13 residues. Sampling approximately 10 ml of fresh peripheral blood provided the PBMCs. The sample comprised peripheral blood. This TCR derives from an adult woman with Graves' ophthalmopathy. The chain links TRBV2 to TRBJ2-5; D unclear. In DNA, the CDR3 is TGTGCCAGCAGTGTAAGAACACAAGAGATCCAGTACTTC. Amino acids: CASSVRTQEIQYF.